This T cell receptor beta chain was recorded in a study of regulatory T cells in long-lasting Graves disease. CDR3 length: 15 residues. V lost 6 bases to trimming and J lost 3 bases; unmatched junction nucleotides: 10. CDR1 and CDR2 (germline): DFQATT, SNEGSKA (reference sequence). With iRepertoire HTBI primers and Arm-PCR of CDR3 regions, TCR beta libraries were built. In TCRdb, the multiplex PCR reads were re-called with MiXCR into one record per CDR3 protein. The sample records approximately 560,000 distinct CDR3 sequences, roughly a sixth being singletons. This clonotype has more than one count but fewer than ten. The antigen is undetermined. The study, taken as a whole, reports: Favoring TRBV28, TRBJ1-2 and TRBJ2-5 was a feature seen in persistent disease.

Time point in this sample: newly diagnosed GD, antithyroid drugs for less than 3 months. The TCR library was prepared using RNA isolated from PBMCs. This same sample was also taken into another study, of T cells in Graves' hyperthyroidism and ophthalmopathy. That investigation notes: First-round RT-PCR with HTBI primers amplified the TCR CDR3 region. Progression to ophthalmopathy was predicted a median of approximately seven months early.

The chain uses TRBV20-1 and TRBJ2-1, with 8 nucleotides matching TRBD2. The specimen was peripheral blood mononuclear cells (PBMCs), collected at new diagnosis, from a patient treated with antithyroid drugs. The receptor comes from a man aged 18 to 29 with Graves disease. Written as DNA, the CDR3 is TGCAGTGCCAGCCCGGGACTAGGATTCTACAATGAGCAGTTCTTC. Amino acids: CSASPGLGFYNEQFF.